This is a list of T cell receptor beta chains from one sample in a study of shared clonotypes between healthy human individuals. Libraries were prepared by immunoSEQ multiplex PCR; TCRdb keeps only in-frame clonotypes and omits some of them. This sample has about 1,900,000 clones, with approximately 95% found just once. Sequencing used naive CD8+ T cells sorted from blood. These receptors originate from a man aged 18-30 years in good health. Each CDR3 is given with its conserved first and last residue. D genes are given only for firm matches.

j_gene,v_gene,d_gene,CDR3nt,CDR3aa
TRBJ2-1,TRBV6-6,.,TGTGCCAGCAGTTACTTCACCAGTGAAGGGGAGCAGTTCTTC,CASSYFTSEGEQFF
TRBJ2-7,TRBV4-3,.,TGCGCCAGCAGCCAAGATCGTTGGTCCGACGAGCAGTACTTC,CASSQDRWSDEQYF
TRBJ1-1,TRBV27,.,TGTGCCAGTTCGGCGAACACTGAAGCTTTCTTT,CASSANTEAFF
TRBJ1-2,TRBV4-1,.,TGCGCCAGCAGCCAGATTCTTACAGGGCACTATGGCTACACCTTC,CASSQILTGHYGYTF
TRBJ2-5,TRBV5-6,.,TGTGCCAGCAGCTTATCCACAGGGATGGAGACCCAGTACTTC,CASSLSTGMETQYF
TRBJ1-3,TRBV7-9,.,TGTGCCAGCAGCTTCGGGGACTCTGGAAACACCATATATTTT,CASSFGDSGNTIYF
TRBJ2-5,TRBV7-9,.,TGTGCCAGCAGCCCCGAGGCCGGGACGCACACGGAGACCCAGTACTTC,CASSPEAGTHTETQYF
TRBJ1-1,TRBV4-1,TRBD1,TGCGCCAGCAGCCGCAAGACAGGGTTGCCTGAAGCTTTCTTT,CASSRKTGLPEAFF
TRBJ1-1,TRBV6-1,.,TGTGCCAGTGGGGGTGGGCGGACCACTGAAGCTTTCTTT,CASGGGRTTEAFF
TRBJ2-1,TRBV28,TRBD2,TGTGCCAGCAGTTCTGAGGTAGCGGGGCACAATGAGCAGTTCTTC,CASSSEVAGHNEQFF
TRBJ2-7,TRBV4-1,.,TGCGCCAGCAGCCAAGTTCGGGCGGGCTACGAGCAGTACTTC,CASSQVRAGYEQYF
TRBJ2-7,TRBV6-6,.,TGTGCCAGCAGTTCCAGCTCCTACGAGCAGTACTTC,CASSSSSYEQYF
TRBJ1-2,TRBV5-1,.,TGCGCCAGCAGCTTGGGGAGCGGCTATGGCTACACCTTC,CASSLGSGYGYTF
TRBJ2-1,TRBV4-3,TRBD1,TGCGCCAGCAGCCAAGATGGGACAGGTGCCTACAATGAGCAGTTCTTC,CASSQDGTGAYNEQFF
TRBJ2-5,TRBV2,.,TGTGCCAGCAGTGCATCGCCAGGGGCAGGGGAGACCCAGTACTTC,CASSASPGAGETQYF
TRBJ2-2,TRBV4-2,TRBD1,TGTGCCAGCACGATGACAGGGCAGGGCGGGGAGCTGTTTTTT,CASTMTGQGGELFF
TRBJ1-1,TRBV27,TRBD1,TGTGCCAGCAGGGAAGAAGGACAGGGGACATCACTTTCGAACACTGAAGCTTTCTTT,CASREEGQGTSLSNTEAFF
TRBJ2-3,TRBV7-3,TRBD2,TGTGCCAGCAGCCTCAGCGGGGGGGCTGTAGATACGCAGTATTTT,CASSLSGGAVDTQYF
TRBJ1-2,TRBV4-2,TRBD1,TGTGCCAGCAGCCTAAATTACGACAGGGGGCAAGGCTATGGCTACACCTTC,CASSLNYDRGQGYGYTF
TRBJ2-1,TRBV29-1,TRBD1,TGCAGCGGGACAGGGGCGCCCTCGACAAATGAGCAGTTCTTC,CSGTGAPSTNEQFF
TRBJ2-1,TRBV5-4,TRBD2,TGTGCCAGCACCTATCGGGGGGGCCTTGGTGAGCAGTTCTTC,CASTYRGGLGEQFF
TRBJ2-5,TRBV6-1,TRBD2,TGTGCCAGCAGTGACGGGGGACTAGCGGTACAAGAGACCCAGTACTTC,CASSDGGLAVQETQYF